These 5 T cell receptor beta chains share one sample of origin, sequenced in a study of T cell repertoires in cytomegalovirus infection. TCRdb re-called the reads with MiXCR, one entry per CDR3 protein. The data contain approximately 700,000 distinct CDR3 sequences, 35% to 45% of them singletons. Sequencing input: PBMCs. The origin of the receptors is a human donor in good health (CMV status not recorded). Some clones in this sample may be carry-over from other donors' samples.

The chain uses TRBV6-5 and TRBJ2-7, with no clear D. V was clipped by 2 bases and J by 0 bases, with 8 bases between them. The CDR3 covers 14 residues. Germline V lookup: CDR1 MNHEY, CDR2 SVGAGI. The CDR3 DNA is TGTGCCAGCAGTTACACAGAGAGCTCCTACGAGCAGTACTTC. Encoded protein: CASSYTESSYEQYF.

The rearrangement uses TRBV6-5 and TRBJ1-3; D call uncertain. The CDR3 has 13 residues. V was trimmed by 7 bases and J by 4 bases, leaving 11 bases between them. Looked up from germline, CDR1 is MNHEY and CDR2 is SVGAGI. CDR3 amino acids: CASTPGFGNTIYF. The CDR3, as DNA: TGTGCCAGCACCCCCGGCTTCGGAAACACCATATATTTT.

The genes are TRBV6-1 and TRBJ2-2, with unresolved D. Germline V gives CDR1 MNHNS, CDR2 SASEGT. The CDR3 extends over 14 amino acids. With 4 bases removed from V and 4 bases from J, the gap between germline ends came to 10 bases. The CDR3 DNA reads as TGTGCCAGCAGTGCCCTGACCATCACCGGGGAGCTGTTTTTT. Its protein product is CASSALTITGELFF.

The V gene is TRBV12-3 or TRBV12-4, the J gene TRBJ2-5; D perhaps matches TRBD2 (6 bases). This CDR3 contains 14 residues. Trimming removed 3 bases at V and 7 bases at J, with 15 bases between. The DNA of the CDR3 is TGTGCCAGCAGTTTGGCGGGAAATGAGGGGACCCAGTACTTC. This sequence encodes CASSLAGNEGTQYF.

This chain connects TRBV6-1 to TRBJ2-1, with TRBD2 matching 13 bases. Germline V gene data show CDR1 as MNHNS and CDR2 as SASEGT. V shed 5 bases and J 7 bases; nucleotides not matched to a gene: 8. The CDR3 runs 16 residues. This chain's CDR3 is CASSTLAGGIWNEQFF. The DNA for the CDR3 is TGTGCCAGCAGTACACTAGCGGGAGGGATTTGGAATGAGCAGTTCTTC.